This T cell receptor (beta chain) emerged from a study of quantifying T cell responses using KT2 cells. Overall study context: TCR alpha and beta constant-region primers primed reverse transcription of RNA. Under optimum conditions, T4 ligation efficiency was estimated at more than 8%. A predetermined fluorescence threshold ended the second PCR, run as a qPCR.

KT2, a clone with a known TCR, was spiked into unfractionated PBMC. This clonotype has ten or more counts. Each cDNA got a UMI-containing oligo ligated at its 3' end. The first PCR ran roughly 4 cycles with an equimolar RC1.1 and RC1.2 beta primer mix. TCR alpha and beta chains were handled separately starting at the second PCR. TCRdb re-analysed the UMI-ligation and nested PCR reads in MiXCR, keeping a single row per CDR3 protein. The profile shows under 35,000 distinct CDR3 sequences, 6% to 9.5% of them singletons. Trimming at V came to 4 bases and at J to 0 bases, leaving 7 bases not matched to a gene. The CDR3 covers 17 residues. From germline, CDR1 is LGHDT and CDR2 YNNKEL (reference sequence).

The chain links TRBV3-1 to TRBJ2-3; the match to TRBD1 covers 10 bases. Input material: PBMCs spiked with cells of the T cell clone KT2. This receptor was obtained from a human donor. CDR3 bases: TGTGCCAGCAGCCCCGCCGGGACAGGGGTGAGCACAGATACGCAGTATTTT. Its protein is CASSPAGTGVSTDTQYF.